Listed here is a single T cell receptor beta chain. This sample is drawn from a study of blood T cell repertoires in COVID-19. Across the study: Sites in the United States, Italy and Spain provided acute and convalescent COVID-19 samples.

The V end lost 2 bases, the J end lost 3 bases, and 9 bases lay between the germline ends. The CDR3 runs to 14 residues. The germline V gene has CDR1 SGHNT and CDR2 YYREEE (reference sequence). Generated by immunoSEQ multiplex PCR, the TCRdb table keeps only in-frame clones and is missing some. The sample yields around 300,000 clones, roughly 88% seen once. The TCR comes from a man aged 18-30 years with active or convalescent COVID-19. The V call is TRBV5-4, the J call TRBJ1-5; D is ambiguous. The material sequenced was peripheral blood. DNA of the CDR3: TGTGCCAGCAGCTTTGAGGGATACAATCAGCCCCAGCATTTT. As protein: CASSFEGYNQPQHF.